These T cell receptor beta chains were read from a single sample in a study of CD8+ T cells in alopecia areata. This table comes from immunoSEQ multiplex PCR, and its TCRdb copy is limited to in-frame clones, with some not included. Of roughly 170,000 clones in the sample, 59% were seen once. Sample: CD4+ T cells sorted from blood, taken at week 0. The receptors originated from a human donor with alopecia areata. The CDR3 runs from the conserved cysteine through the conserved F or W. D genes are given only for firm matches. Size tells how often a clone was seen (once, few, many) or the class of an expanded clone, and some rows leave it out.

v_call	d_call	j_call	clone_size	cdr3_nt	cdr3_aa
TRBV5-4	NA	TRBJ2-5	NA	TGTGCCAGCAGCTTGGGGGGCGACAGAGGCCAAGAGACCCAGTACTTC	CASSLGGDRGQETQYF
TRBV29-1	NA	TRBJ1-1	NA	TGCAGCGTCTCGGACACGTTCGGTGGGGAAGCTTTCTTT	CSVSDTFGGEAFF
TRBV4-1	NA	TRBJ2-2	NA	TGCGCCAGCAGCCAAGAACGTCTTATGGGAACCGGGGAGCTGTTTTTT	CASSQERLMGTGELFF
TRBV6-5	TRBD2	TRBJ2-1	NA	TGTGCCAGCAGTCCTCTTGGACTAGCTAGGAATGAGCAGTTCTTC	CASSPLGLARNEQFF
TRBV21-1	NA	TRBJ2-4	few	TGTGCCAGCAGCAAAGGAACAGGCCTTTTAGACATTCAGTACTTC	CASSKGTGLLDIQYF
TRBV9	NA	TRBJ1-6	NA	TGTGCCAGCAGCGGGGTCGGTTCACCCCTCCACTTT	CASSGVGSPLHF
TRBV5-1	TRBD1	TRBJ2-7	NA	TGCGCCAGCAGTGGGACAGGCAACTACGAGCAGTACTTC	CASSGTGNYEQYF
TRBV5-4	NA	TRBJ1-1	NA	TGTGCCAGCAGCTTGGAATCCCAGGGCACTGAAGCTTTCTTT	CASSLESQGTEAFF
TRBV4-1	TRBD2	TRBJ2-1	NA	TGCGCCAGCAGCCGAGGGACTAGCGGGGATGGCGAGCAGTTCTTC	CASSRGTSGDGEQFF
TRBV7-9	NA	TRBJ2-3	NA	TGTGCCAGCAGCCTCGGATTGGTTACAGATACGCAGTATTTT	CASSLGLVTDTQYF
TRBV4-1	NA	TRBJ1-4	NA	TGCGCCAGCAGCCAAGATAGTACAGGTGTTAATGATGAAAAACTGTTTTTT	CASSQDSTGVNDEKLFF
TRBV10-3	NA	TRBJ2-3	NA	TGTGCCTCCACCCAGAACACAGATACGCAGTATTTT	CASTQNTDTQYF
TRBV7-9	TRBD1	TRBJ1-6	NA	TGTGCCAGCAGCTTAACAGGGGACAATTCACCCCTCCACTTT	CASSLTGDNSPLHF
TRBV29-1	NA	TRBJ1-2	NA	TGCAGCGTTGTAAAGGGTTTTAACTATGGCTACACCTTC	CSVVKGFNYGYTF
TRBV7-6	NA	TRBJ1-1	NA	TGTGCCAGCAGCTTAGGAGCGGGCACTGAAGCTTTCTTT	CASSLGAGTEAFF
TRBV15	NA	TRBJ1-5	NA	TGTGCCACCAGCAGAGATTTTGGTCAGCCCCAGCATTTT	CATSRDFGQPQHF
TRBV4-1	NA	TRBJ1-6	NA	TGCGCCAGCAGCCAAGCAGGAAGCAATAATTCACCCCTCCACTTT	CASSQAGSNNSPLHF
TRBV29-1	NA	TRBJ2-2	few	TGCAGGAGCTCAGGGGACGAGAGGAACACCGGGGAGCTGTTTTTT	CRSSGDERNTGELFF
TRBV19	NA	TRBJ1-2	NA	TGTGCCAGTAGTACCTCAGGGTATGGCTACACCTTC	CASSTSGYGYTF